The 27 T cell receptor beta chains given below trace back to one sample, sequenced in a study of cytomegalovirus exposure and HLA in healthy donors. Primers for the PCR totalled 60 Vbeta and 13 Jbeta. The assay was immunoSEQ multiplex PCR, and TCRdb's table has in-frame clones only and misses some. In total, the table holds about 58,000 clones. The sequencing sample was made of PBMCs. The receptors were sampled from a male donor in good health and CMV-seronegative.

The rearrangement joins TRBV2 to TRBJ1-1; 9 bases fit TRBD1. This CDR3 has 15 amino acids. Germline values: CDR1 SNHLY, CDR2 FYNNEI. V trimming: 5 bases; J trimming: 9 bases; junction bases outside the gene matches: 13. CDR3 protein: CASSRNAGQGSQAFF. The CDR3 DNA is TGTGCCAGCAGTAGAAATGCGGGACAGGGATCTCAAGCTTTCTTT.

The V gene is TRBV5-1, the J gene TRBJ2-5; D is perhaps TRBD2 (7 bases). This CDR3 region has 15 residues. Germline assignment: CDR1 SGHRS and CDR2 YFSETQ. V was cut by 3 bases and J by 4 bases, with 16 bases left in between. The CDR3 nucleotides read TGCGCCAGCAGCTCGGAGGGGGGGGCCTTAGAGACCCAGTACTTC. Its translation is CASSSEGGALETQYF.

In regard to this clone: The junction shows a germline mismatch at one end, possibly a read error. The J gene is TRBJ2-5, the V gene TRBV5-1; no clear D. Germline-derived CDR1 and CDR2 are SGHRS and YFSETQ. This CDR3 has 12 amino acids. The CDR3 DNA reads TGCGCCAGCAGCTCCTCCCCTGAGAACCAGTACTTC. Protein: CASSSSPENQYF.

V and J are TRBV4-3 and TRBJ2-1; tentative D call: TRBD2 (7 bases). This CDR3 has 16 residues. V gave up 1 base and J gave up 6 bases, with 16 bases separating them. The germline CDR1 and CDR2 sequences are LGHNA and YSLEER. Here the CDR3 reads CASSQGWGGALNEQFF. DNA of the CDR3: TGCGCCAGCAGCCAAGGTTGGGGGGGGGCCCTCAATGAGCAGTTCTTC.

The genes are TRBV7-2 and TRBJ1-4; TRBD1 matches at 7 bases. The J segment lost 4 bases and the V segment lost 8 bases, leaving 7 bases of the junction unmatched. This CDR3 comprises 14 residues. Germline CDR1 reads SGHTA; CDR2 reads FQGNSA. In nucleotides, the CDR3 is TGTGCCAGCGGCGTCCAGGGGGGTAATGAAAAACTGTTTTTT. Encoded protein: CASGVQGGNEKLFF.

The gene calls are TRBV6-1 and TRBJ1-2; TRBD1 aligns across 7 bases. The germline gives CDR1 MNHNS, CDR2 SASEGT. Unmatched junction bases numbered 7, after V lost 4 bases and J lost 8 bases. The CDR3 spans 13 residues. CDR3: CASSARQGGGYTF. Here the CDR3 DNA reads TGTGCCAGCAGTGCCCGACAGGGTGGGGGCTACACCTTC.

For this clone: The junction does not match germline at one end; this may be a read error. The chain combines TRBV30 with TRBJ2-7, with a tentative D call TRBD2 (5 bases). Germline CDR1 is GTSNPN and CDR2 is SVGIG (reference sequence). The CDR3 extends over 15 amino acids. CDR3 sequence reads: CAGRAARWGYYEQYF. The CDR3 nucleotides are TGTGCCGGGAGAGCGGCCCGGTGGGGTTACTACGAGCAGTACTTC.

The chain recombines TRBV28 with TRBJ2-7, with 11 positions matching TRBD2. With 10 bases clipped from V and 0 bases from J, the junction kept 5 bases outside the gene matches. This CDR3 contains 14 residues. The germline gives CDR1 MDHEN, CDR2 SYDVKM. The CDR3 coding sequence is TGTGCCACCGAAACTAGCGGGAGCTCCTACGAGCAGTACTTC. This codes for CATETSGSSYEQYF. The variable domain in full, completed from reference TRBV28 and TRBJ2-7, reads DVKVTQSSRYLVKRTGEKVFLECVQDMDHENMFWYRQDPGLGLRLIYFSYDVKMKEKGDIPEGYSVSREKKERFSLILESASTNQTSMYLCATETSGSSYEQYFGPGTRLTVT.

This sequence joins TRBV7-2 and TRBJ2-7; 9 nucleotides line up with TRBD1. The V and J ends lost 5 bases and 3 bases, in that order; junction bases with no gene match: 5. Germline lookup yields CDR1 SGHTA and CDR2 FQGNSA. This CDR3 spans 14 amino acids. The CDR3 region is CASSKTGGNYEQYF. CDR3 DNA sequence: TGTGCCAGCAGCAAGACAGGGGGTAACTACGAGCAGTACTTC. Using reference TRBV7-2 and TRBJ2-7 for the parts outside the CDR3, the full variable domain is GAGVSQSPSNKVTEKGKDVELRCDPISGHTALYWYRQSLGQGLEFLIYFQGNSAPDKSGLPSDRFSAERTGGSVSTLTIQRTQQEDSAVYLCASSKTGGNYEQYFGPGTRLTVT.

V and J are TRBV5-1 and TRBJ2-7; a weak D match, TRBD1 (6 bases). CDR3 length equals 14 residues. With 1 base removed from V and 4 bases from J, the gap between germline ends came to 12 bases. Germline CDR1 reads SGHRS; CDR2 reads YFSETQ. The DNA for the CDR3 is TGCGCCAGCAGCTTGAGGCAGGGGCCTTACGAGCAGTACTTC. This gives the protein CASSLRQGPYEQYF.

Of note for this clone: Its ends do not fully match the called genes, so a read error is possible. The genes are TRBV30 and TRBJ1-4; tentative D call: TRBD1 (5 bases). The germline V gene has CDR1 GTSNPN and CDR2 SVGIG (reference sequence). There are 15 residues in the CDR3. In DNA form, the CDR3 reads TGTGCCGGGAGTCGGACGGGGGGATTCGGGGAAAAACTGTTTTTT. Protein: CAGSRTGGFGEKLFF. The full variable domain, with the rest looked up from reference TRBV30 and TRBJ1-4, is SQTIHQWPATLVQPVGSPLSLECTVEGTSNPNLYWYRQAAGRGLQLLFYSVGIGQISSEVPQNLSASRPQDRQFILSSKKLLLSDSGFYLCAGSRTGGFGEKLFFGSGTQLSVL.

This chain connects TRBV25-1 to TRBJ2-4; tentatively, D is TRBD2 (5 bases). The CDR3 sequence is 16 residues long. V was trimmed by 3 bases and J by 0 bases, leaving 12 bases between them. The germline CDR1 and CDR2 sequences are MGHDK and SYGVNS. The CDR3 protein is CASSDVRDLAKNIQYF. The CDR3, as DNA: TGTGCCAGCAGTGATGTACGGGATCTAGCCAAAAACATTCAGTACTTC.

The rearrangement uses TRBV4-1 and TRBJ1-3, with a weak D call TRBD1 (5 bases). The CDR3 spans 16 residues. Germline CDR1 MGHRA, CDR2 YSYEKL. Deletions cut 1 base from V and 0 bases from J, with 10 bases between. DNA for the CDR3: TGCGCCAGCAGCCAAGGGCGGGGCCGCTCTGGAAACACCATATATTTT. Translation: CASSQGRGRSGNTIYF.

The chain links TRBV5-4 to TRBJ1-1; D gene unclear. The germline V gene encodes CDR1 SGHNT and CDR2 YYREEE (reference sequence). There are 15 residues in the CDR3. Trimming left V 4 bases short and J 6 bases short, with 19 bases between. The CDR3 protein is CASSPGGVASAEAFF. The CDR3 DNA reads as TGTGCCAGCAGCCCGGGAGGCGTAGCGAGCGCTGAAGCTTTCTTT.

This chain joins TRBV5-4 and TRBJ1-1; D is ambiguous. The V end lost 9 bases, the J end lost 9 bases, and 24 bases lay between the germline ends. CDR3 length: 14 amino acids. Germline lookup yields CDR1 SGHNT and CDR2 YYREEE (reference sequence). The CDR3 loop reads CATQTAGNLYQAFF. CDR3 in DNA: TGTGCCACCCAAACCGCCGGGAATCTTTATCAAGCTTTCTTT. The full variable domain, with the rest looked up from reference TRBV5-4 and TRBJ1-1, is ETGVTQSPTHLIKTRGQQVTLRCSSQSGHNTVSWYQQALGQGPQFIFQYYREEENGRGNFPPRFSGLQFPNYSSELNVNALELDDSALYLCATQTAGNLYQAFFGQGTRLTVV.

DNA of the CDR3: TGTGCCATCAGTGCCAAAACTAGCGGAGGTTACACAGATACGCAGTATTTT. Amino acid sequence: CAISAKTSGGYTDTQYF. This sequence joins TRBV10-3 and TRBJ2-3, with 8 bases that match TRBD2. J lost 2 bases, V lost 4 bases, and 11 bases had no gene match. Germline CDR1 and CDR2: ENHRY and SYGVKD. The CDR3 is 17 residues long.

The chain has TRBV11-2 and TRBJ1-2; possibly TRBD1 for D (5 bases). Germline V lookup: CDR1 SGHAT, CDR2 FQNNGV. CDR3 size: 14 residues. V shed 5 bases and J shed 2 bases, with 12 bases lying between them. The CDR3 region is CASSPTGGNYGYTF. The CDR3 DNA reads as TGTGCCAGCAGCCCCACCGGGGGGAACTATGGCTACACCTTC.

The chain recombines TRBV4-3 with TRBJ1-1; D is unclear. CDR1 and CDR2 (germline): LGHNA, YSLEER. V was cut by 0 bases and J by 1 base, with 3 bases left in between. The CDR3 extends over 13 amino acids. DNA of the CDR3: TGCGCCAGCAGCCAAGACAGGAACACTGAAGCTTTCTTT. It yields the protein CASSQDRNTEAFF.

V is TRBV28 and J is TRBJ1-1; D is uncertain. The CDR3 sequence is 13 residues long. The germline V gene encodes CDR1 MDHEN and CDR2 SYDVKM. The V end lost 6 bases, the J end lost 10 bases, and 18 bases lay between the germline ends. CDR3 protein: CASSPSGVQRAFF. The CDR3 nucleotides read TGTGCCAGCAGCCCTAGTGGCGTCCAGAGAGCTTTCTTT. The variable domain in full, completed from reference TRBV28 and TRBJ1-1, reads DVKVTQSSRYLVKRTGEKVFLECVQDMDHENMFWYRQDPGLGLRLIYFSYDVKMKEKGDIPEGYSVSREKKERFSLILESASTNQTSMYLCASSPSGVQRAFFGQGTRLTVV.

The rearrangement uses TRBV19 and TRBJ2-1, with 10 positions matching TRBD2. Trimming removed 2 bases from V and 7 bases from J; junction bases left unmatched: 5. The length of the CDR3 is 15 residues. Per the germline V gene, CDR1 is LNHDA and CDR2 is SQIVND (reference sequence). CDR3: CASSILAGVVNEQFF. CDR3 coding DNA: TGTGCCAGTAGTATACTAGCGGGAGTCGTTAATGAGCAGTTCTTC.

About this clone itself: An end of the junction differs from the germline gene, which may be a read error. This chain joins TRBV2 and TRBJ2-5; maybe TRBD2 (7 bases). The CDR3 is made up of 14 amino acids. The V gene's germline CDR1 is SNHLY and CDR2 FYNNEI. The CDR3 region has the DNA TGTGCCAGCAGGGAAGGGGGGGGCCGTGAGACCCAGTACTTC. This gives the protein CASREGGGRETQYF.

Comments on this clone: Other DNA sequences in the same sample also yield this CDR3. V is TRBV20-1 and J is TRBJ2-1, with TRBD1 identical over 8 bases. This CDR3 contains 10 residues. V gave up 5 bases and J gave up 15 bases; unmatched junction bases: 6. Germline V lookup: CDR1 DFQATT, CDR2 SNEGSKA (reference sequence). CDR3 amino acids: CSALDRGRFF. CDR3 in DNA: TGCAGTGCTCTTGACAGGGGCCGGTTCTTC.

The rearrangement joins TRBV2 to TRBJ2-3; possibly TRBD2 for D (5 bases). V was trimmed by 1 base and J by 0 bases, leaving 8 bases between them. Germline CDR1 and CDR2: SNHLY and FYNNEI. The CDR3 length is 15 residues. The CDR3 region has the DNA TGTGCCAGCAGTGAAGTCCGGACTAGCACAGATACGCAGTATTTT. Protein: CASSEVRTSTDTQYF.

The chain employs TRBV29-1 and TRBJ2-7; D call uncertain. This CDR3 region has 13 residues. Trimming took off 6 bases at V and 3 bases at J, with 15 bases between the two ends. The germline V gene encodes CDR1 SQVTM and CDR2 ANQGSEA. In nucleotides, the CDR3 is TGCAGCGTGGCCGGGTCTGATGACTACGAGCAGTACTTC. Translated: CSVAGSDDYEQYF.

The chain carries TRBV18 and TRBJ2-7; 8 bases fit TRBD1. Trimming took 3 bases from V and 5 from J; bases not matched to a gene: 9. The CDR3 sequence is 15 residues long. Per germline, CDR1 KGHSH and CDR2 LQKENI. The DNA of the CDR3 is TGTGCCAGCTCACCCCGGACAGGGCTAGAGGACGAGCAGTACTTC. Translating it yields CASSPRTGLEDEQYF.

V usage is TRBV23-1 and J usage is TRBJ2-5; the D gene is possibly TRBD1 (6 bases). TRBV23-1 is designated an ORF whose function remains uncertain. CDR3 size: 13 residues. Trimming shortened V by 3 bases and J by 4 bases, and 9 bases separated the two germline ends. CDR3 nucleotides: TGCGCCAGCAGTCAGGGGGCCGGAGAGACCCAGTACTTC. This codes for CASSQGAGETQYF.

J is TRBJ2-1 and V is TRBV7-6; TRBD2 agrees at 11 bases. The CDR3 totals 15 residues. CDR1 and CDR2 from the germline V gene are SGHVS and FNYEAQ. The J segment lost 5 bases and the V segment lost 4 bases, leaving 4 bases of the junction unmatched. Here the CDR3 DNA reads TGTGCCAGCAGCTCGGGACTAGCGGTCGACAATGAGCAGTTCTTC. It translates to CASSSGLAVDNEQFF.